This TCR beta chain comes out of a study of T cells after yellow fever vaccination. Trimming stripped 2 bases from V and 0 bases from J, with 14 bases between. The CDR3 extends over 17 amino acids. Germline V gives CDR1 SGHVS, CDR2 FQNEAQ. Study-wide points: Peak timing came faster in the weaker secondary response, day 5 versus 15. The booster saw the reappearance of most primary-vaccination clones (roughly 96% CD4, about 88% CD8).

Conversion of TCR transcripts into cDNA relied on 5'RACE template switching, which added a universal primer site and UMIs. TCRdb used MiXCR to reprocess the 5' RACE reads, holding one entry per CDR3 protein. The top ten clones hold more than 12% of a sample with 500,000 to 650,000 distinct CDR3 sequences, roughly 12% of them seen once. This clonotype appeared a few times. Its target is not known. The source was PBMCs, collected on the day of the yellow fever booster vaccination. This chain uses TRBV7-8 with TRBJ2-1; D is tentatively TRBD1 or TRBD2 (5 bases each). The sequence was obtained from a man aged 25-40 years who received the YFV17D yellow fever vaccine. The DNA of the CDR3 is TGTGCCAGCAGCTTACGCCGGGACCGTCGCTCCTACAATGAGCAGTTCTTC. It codes for CASSLRRDRRSYNEQFF.